Presented here are 32 T cell receptor beta chains from one specimen sequenced in a study of T cells in Graves' hyperthyroidism and ophthalmopathy. Researchers took RNA transcripts and amplified the TCR beta CDR3 regions from them. First-round RT-PCR with HTBI primers amplified the TCR CDR3 region. TCRdb passed the multiplex PCR reads through MiXCR, listing each CDR3 protein once. The sample has almost 600,000 distinct CDR3 sequences; approximately 15% are singletons. Sequencing was performed on blood. The source of these receptors is a woman in her 30s with Graves' hyperthyroidism that later progressed to Graves' ophthalmopathy.

At least ten counts were recorded for this clonotype. The chain joins TRBV6-2 or TRBV6-3 to TRBJ1-2; 7 positions agree with TRBD1. This CDR3 has 16 amino acids. The V gene's germline CDR1 is MNHEY and CDR2 SVGEGT. Germline trimming cut 4 bases from V and 4 bases from J; bases unmatched to any gene: 12. The CDR3 DNA sequence: TGTGCCAGCAGTTTCTCAAAGACGACAGGGCCCTATGGCTACACCTTC. Its protein is CASSFSKTTGPYGYTF.

This clonotype showed up just a few times. The chain links TRBV10-3 to TRBJ2-1; the D is unclear. The ends were cut back, 11 bases at V and 0 bases at J, with 11 bases in the middle. In germline, CDR1 is ENHRY, CDR2 SYGVKD. This CDR3 is built from 13 residues. CDR3 loop: CAAAGSSYNEQFF. CDR3 in DNA: TGTGCCGCCGCCGGATCCTCCTACAATGAGCAGTTCTTC.

This chain connects TRBV2 to TRBJ1-1, with D possibly matching TRBD1 (6 bases). The germline V and J ends were trimmed by 7 bases and 0 bases, with 12 bases remaining between them. Germline lookup yields CDR1 SNHLY and CDR2 FYNNEI. The CDR3 spans 14 residues. This CDR3 is CASTIRQVNTEAFF. DNA for the CDR3: TGTGCCAGCACTATACGACAGGTGAACACTGAAGCTTTCTTT.

This clonotype was picked up many times. The chain is built from TRBV20-1 and TRBJ2-5, with D tentatively TRBD2 (5 bases). V gave up 3 bases and J gave up 13 bases, with 12 bases separating them. This CDR3 has 10 amino acids. Germline V gene lookup returns CDR1 DFQATT and CDR2 SNEGSKA (reference sequence). This CDR3 is CSARDSSLYF. The CDR3 DNA reads TGCAGTGCTAGGGACTCAAGTCTGTACTTC.

This clonotype has at least ten counts. The J gene is TRBJ1-1, the V gene TRBV12-3 or TRBV12-4; 8 bases match TRBD1. The CDR3 runs 13 residues. V lost 8 bases and J lost 3; bases outside the gene matches: 5. This CDR3 is CASLDRGDTEAFF. The CDR3 DNA follows: TGTGCCAGCCTCGACAGGGGTGACACTGAAGCTTTCTTT.

This chain links TRBV5-1 with TRBJ2-5, with D tentatively TRBD2 (6 bases). The germline V and J ends were trimmed by 3 bases and 5 bases, with 23 bases remaining between them. The CDR3 contains 17 residues. Germline CDR1 is SGHRS and CDR2 is YFSETQ. The CDR3 spells CASSSPQFTGTQETQYF. The CDR3 nucleotides are TGCGCCAGCAGCTCACCCCAATTTACTGGGACTCAGGAGACCCAGTACTTC.

The V and J genes are TRBV5-6 and TRBJ1-1; a weak D match, TRBD1 (5 bases). V lost 0 bases and J lost 3, with 12 bases in between. The germline V gene encodes CDR1 SGHDT and CDR2 YYEEEE. This CDR3 is built from 15 residues. The CDR3 loop reads CASSLDPGLDTEAFF. The CDR3 DNA sequence: TGTGCCAGCAGCTTGGACCCAGGGCTCGACACTGAAGCTTTCTTT.

This clonotype was observed a few times. The chain has TRBV5-4 and TRBJ2-5; TRBD2 matches 11 bases. This CDR3 has 16 amino acids. The germline V gene encodes CDR1 SGHNT and CDR2 YYREEE (reference sequence). Trimming at V came to 4 bases and at J to 2 bases, leaving 7 bases not matched to a gene. The CDR3 bases are TGTGCCAGCAGCCCGGGACTAGCGGCGCCTCAAGAGACCCAGTACTTC. This codes for CASSPGLAAPQETQYF.

This clonotype was seen ten or more times. The chain carries TRBV28 and TRBJ1-1; TRBD1 matches at 7 bases. Germline lookup yields CDR1 MDHEN and CDR2 SYDVKM. The CDR3 is made up of 14 amino acids. V was pared by 6 bases and J by 2 bases, with 6 bases of the junction left unmatched. CDR3 DNA: TGTGCCAGCAGCCAGGGGGGAAGAAACACTGAAGCTTTCTTT. Encoded protein: CASSQGGRNTEAFF.

This clonotype was seen repeatedly, ten times or more. The rearrangement links TRBV7-8 to TRBJ1-2; tentative D call: TRBD1 (5 bases). Germline V gives CDR1 SGHVS, CDR2 FQNEAQ. Between the trimmed V and J ends, which lost 1 base and 2 bases, there was a span of 11 bases. CDR3 length: 15 residues. The CDR3 here is CASSLVSGPNYGYTF. The CDR3 DNA reads as TGTGCCAGCAGCTTAGTTTCAGGGCCCAACTATGGCTACACCTTC.

CDR3: CASSLVPRTRDEKLFF. For the CDR3, the DNA is TGTGCCAGCAGCTTGGTTCCTCGGACGCGGGATGAAAAACTGTTTTTT. The gene calls are TRBV5-8 and TRBJ1-4; D gene ambiguous. The CDR3 runs to 16 residues. V lost 0 bases and J lost 6, with 15 bases in between. Germline values: CDR1 SGHTS, CDR2 YDEGEE.

This clonotype was detected many times. This sequence joins TRBV20-1 and TRBJ2-5, with 16 positions matching TRBD2. This CDR3 has 20 residues. Germline CDR1 and CDR2: DFQATT and SNEGSKA (reference sequence). The V and J ends lost 7 bases and 3 bases, in that order; junction bases with no gene match: 20. In DNA, the CDR3 is TGCAGTGTACCCCCGAGGTGGGGACTAGCGGGAGGGCCTTCGGAAGAGACCCAGTACTTC. It is translated as CSVPPRWGLAGGPSEETQYF.

This clonotype occurred a few times. CDR3 amino acids: CASSQEFDRGYEQYF. The CDR3 coding sequence is TGCGCCAGCAGCCAAGAGTTCGACCGGGGCTACGAGCAGTACTTC. The chain combines TRBV4-1 with TRBJ2-7, with D maybe TRBD2 (5 bases). CDR1 and CDR2 from the germline V gene are MGHRA and YSYEKL. This CDR3 spans 15 amino acids. The germline V and J ends were trimmed by 0 bases and 3 bases, with 12 bases remaining between them.

The table lists this clonotype with a few counts. CDR3 region: CSARTLAGGPSEQYF. Here the CDR3 DNA reads TGCAGTGCTAGAACGCTAGCGGGAGGGCCATCCGAGCAGTACTTC. V gene TRBV20-1 combines with J gene TRBJ2-7; 12 nucleotides match TRBD2. Germline CDR1 DFQATT, CDR2 SNEGSKA (reference sequence). Germline trimming cut 2 bases from V and 6 bases from J; bases unmatched to any gene: 8. This CDR3 contains 15 residues.

This clonotype turned up a few times. The chain combines TRBV12-3 or TRBV12-4 with TRBJ2-3, with 10 bases lining up with TRBD2. The CDR3 extends over 16 amino acids. Trimming removed 7 bases from V and 0 bases from J; junction bases left unmatched: 7. CDR3: CASILVAGGSTDTQYF. The DNA for the CDR3 is TGTGCCAGCATCCTCGTAGCGGGAGGTAGCACAGATACGCAGTATTTT.

This clonotype was observed at least ten times. This chain connects TRBV20-1 to TRBJ1-2, with 12 bases fitting TRBD1. Germline CDR1 reads DFQATT; CDR2 reads SNEGSKA (reference sequence). V shed 6 bases, J shed 0 bases, and the junction held 8 bases outside the gene matches. CDR3 length: 16 residues. The CDR3 sequence: CSARPGQGASNYGYTF. In nucleotides, the CDR3 is TGCAGTGCCCGACCGGGACAGGGGGCCTCTAACTATGGCTACACCTTC.

This clonotype was found many times. This chain connects TRBV6-5 to TRBJ1-1; D unclear. This CDR3 has 18 residues. Trimming removed 2 bases from V and 2 bases from J, with 21 bases in between. In germline, CDR1 is MNHEY, CDR2 SVGAGI. CDR3 nucleotide sequence: TGTGCCAGCAGTTACGATCCACGTTTGGACGCTCACAACACTGAAGCTTTCTTT. Amino acids: CASSYDPRLDAHNTEAFF.

This clonotype has a count of ten or more. The gene calls are TRBV2 and TRBJ2-7; the D is unclear. The CDR3 is 11 residues long. The germline V gene has CDR1 SNHLY and CDR2 FYNNEI. Deletions cut 7 bases from V and 3 bases from J, with 7 bases between. This CDR3 is CASTARYEQYF. CDR3 coding DNA: TGTGCCAGCACGGCGCGCTACGAGCAGTACTTC. Variable domain in full (rest from reference TRBV2 and TRBJ2-7): EPEVTQTPSHQVTQMGQEVILRCVPISNHLYFYWYRQILGQKVEFLVSFYNNEISEKSEIFDDQFSVERPDGSNFTLKIRSTKLEDSAMYFCASTARYEQYFGPGTRLTVT.

This clonotype was found many times. The rearrangement uses TRBV3-1 and TRBJ1-6, with 7 bases identical to TRBD1. V lost 3 bases to trimming and J lost 7 bases; unmatched junction nucleotides: 3. This CDR3 contains 14 residues. CDR1 and CDR2 from the germline V gene are LGHDT and YNNKEL (reference sequence). In nucleotides, the CDR3 is TGTGCCAGCAGCCATGGGACAGTGAATTCACCCCTCCACTTT. It is translated as CASSHGTVNSPLHF. The full variable domain, with the rest looked up from reference TRBV3-1 and TRBJ1-6, is DTAVSQTPKYLVTQMGNDKSIKCEQNLGHDTMYWYKQDSKKFLKIMFSYNNKELIINETVPNRFSPKSPDKAHLNLHINSLELGDSAVYFCASSHGTVNSPLHFGNGTRLTVT.

This clonotype appeared once. A read error may produce the germline difference seen at one junction end. This chain links TRBV6-1 with TRBJ2-5; D might be TRBD1 or TRBD2, each matching 5 bases. This CDR3 spans 14 amino acids. The V gene's germline CDR1 is MNHNS and CDR2 SASEGT. The chain's CDR3 is CVSNPGGIGGTQYF. CDR3 DNA: TGTGTCAGCAACCCTGGGGGAATTGGTGGGACCCAGTACTTC.

The chain's CDR3 is CASRVGVPSYTEAFF. The CDR3 region has the DNA TGTGCCAGTAGAGTAGGAGTCCCGTCATACACTGAAGCTTTCTTT. The chain recombines TRBV19 with TRBJ1-1; the D is unclear. The CDR3 is 15 amino acids. Germline V gives CDR1 LNHDA, CDR2 SQIVND (reference sequence). Trimming took 6 bases from V and 3 from J, leaving 17 bases between them.

The chain links TRBV10-3 to TRBJ2-1; 16 bases are a match to TRBD2. CDR1 is ENHRY, CDR2 SYGVKD, per germline. The length of the CDR3 is 18 residues. Unmatched junction bases numbered 9, after V lost 3 bases and J lost 7 bases. The CDR3 sequence: CAISDPGLAGGPSNEQFF. The DNA of the CDR3 is TGTGCCATCAGTGACCCGGGACTAGCGGGAGGGCCGTCTAATGAGCAGTTCTTC.

This clonotype was recorded at least ten times. The V gene is TRBV19, the J gene TRBJ2-7, with 9 bases identical to TRBD1. This CDR3 region has 16 residues. The V segment lost 3 bases and the J segment 1 base; nucleotides outside the gene matches: 7. CDR1 is LNHDA, CDR2 SQIVND, per germline (reference sequence). The CDR3: CASSMGAGTGSYEQYF. CDR3 nucleotides: TGTGCCAGTAGTATGGGTGCCGGGACAGGGTCCTACGAGCAGTACTTC.

This clonotype was counted many times. The DNA for the CDR3 is TGTGCCAGCAGTTACGTAGTCGGGGTGGCAGGAGCCTACGAGCAGTACTTC. Translated, it gives CASSYVVGVAGAYEQYF. The V gene is TRBV6-2 or TRBV6-3, the J gene TRBJ2-7; D may be TRBD2 (5 bases). The CDR3 has 17 amino acids. V lost 2 bases to trimming and J lost 2 bases, with 19 bases between them. Per the germline V gene, CDR1 is MNHEY and CDR2 is SVGEGT.

Ten or more counts support this clonotype. The chain combines TRBV6-5 with TRBJ1-1, with D uncertain. This CDR3 has 18 amino acids. V was clipped by 0 bases and J by 6 bases, with 23 bases between them. Germline V lookup: CDR1 MNHEY, CDR2 SVGAGI. The CDR3 loop is CASSYSAAAISEDPEAFF. The CDR3 DNA reads TGTGCCAGCAGTTACTCGGCGGCAGCTATTAGCGAAGACCCTGAAGCTTTCTTT.

The chain is built from TRBV12-5 and TRBJ2-1; possibly TRBD2 for D (5 bases). Trimming took off 3 bases at V and 9 bases at J, with 12 bases between the two ends. Germline-derived CDR1 and CDR2 are LGHNT and FRNRAP. The CDR3 is 13 amino acids. The CDR3 loop reads CASGFALDFEQFF. In DNA form, the CDR3 reads TGTGCTAGTGGTTTTGCCCTGGACTTTGAGCAGTTCTTC.

This clonotype was detected a few times. The V and J genes are TRBV12-3 or TRBV12-4 and TRBJ2-3; tentatively, D is TRBD2 (5 bases). The CDR3 has 10 residues. Deletions cut 3 bases from V and 14 bases from J, with 9 bases between. CDR3 coding DNA: TGTGCCAGCAGTTTCACAGAGGGGTATTTT. Residues: CASSFTEGYF.

This clonotype has at least ten counts. CDR3: CASRATGQETQYF. The CDR3, as DNA: TGTGCCAGTAGAGCGACAGGTCAAGAGACCCAGTACTTC. The rearrangement links TRBV19 to TRBJ2-5, with D maybe TRBD1 (6 bases). Germline CDR1 LNHDA, CDR2 SQIVND (reference sequence). The V end lost 6 bases, the J end lost 2 bases, and 10 bases lay between the germline ends. This CDR3 has 13 amino acids.

About this clonotype itself: A much larger clone lies a single base off, so this may be a read error. The chain links TRBV27 to TRBJ1-2; D remains unclear. Germline-derived CDR1 and CDR2 are MNHEY and SMNVEV (reference sequence). The CDR3 totals 13 residues. Here the CDR3 reads CASSLRGVDGHTF. The DNA for the CDR3 is TGTGCCAGCAGTTTGCGGGGTGTTGATGGCCACACCTTC.

A remark on this clonotype: Just one base apart from a much larger clone, this may be a read error. The V and J genes are TRBV28 and TRBJ2-5; the D is unclear. With 8 bases removed from V and 5 bases from J, the gap between germline ends came to 18 bases. Germline V gene data show CDR1 as MDHEN and CDR2 as SYDVKM. This CDR3 comprises 14 residues. This chain's CDR3 is CASGPRMVDETQYF. The CDR3 DNA reads as TGTGCCAGCGGTCCCAGAATGGTCGATGAGACCCAGTACTTC.

In its sample, this clonotype was seen many times. The chain combines TRBV2 with TRBJ2-7, with 14 bases identical to TRBD2. The CDR3 length is 15 residues. Germline loops: CDR1 SNHLY, CDR2 FYNNEI. J gave up 4 bases and V 6 bases, and 5 bases lay outside the gene matches. The DNA of the CDR3 is TGTGCCAGCAGCGAGGGACTAGCGGGAGATTACGAGCAGTACTTC. It yields the protein CASSEGLAGDYEQYF.

With regard to this clonotype: One junction end does not reproduce the germline sequence, and a read error may be involved. The chain recombines TRBV7-7 with TRBJ2-1; a possible D gene is TRBD2 (6 bases). The germline V gene has CDR1 SSHAT and CDR2 FNYEAQ (reference sequence). The CDR3 consists of 15 residues. The CDR3 loop reads CASSFSRDTGNEQFF. The DNA for the CDR3 is TGTGCTAGCAGCTTTTCGCGGGATACGGGCAATGAGCAGTTCTTC.